This T cell receptor beta chain derives from a study of cytomegalovirus exposure and HLA in healthy donors. Study-level information: A prior analysis found fewer than 120 million unique TCR beta sequences from approximately 190 million T cells.

CDR3 size: 13 residues. In germline, CDR1 is MNHEY, CDR2 SMNVEV (reference sequence). Between the trimmed V and J ends, which lost 8 bases and 4 bases, there was a span of 11 bases. PCR was performed using 60 Vbeta and 13 Jbeta primers. TCRdb keeps only in-frame clones here, not all; method: immunoSEQ multiplex PCR. The sample table includes some 130,000 clones. The V and J genes are TRBV27 and TRBJ2-2, with a possible D match to TRBD2 (5 bases). Material: PBMCs. The clonotype was recovered from a middle-aged woman in good health and CMV-seropositive. The CDR3 reads CASEGSATGELFF. CDR3 in DNA: TGTGCCAGCGAGGGTTCAGCCACCGGGGAGCTGTTTTTT.